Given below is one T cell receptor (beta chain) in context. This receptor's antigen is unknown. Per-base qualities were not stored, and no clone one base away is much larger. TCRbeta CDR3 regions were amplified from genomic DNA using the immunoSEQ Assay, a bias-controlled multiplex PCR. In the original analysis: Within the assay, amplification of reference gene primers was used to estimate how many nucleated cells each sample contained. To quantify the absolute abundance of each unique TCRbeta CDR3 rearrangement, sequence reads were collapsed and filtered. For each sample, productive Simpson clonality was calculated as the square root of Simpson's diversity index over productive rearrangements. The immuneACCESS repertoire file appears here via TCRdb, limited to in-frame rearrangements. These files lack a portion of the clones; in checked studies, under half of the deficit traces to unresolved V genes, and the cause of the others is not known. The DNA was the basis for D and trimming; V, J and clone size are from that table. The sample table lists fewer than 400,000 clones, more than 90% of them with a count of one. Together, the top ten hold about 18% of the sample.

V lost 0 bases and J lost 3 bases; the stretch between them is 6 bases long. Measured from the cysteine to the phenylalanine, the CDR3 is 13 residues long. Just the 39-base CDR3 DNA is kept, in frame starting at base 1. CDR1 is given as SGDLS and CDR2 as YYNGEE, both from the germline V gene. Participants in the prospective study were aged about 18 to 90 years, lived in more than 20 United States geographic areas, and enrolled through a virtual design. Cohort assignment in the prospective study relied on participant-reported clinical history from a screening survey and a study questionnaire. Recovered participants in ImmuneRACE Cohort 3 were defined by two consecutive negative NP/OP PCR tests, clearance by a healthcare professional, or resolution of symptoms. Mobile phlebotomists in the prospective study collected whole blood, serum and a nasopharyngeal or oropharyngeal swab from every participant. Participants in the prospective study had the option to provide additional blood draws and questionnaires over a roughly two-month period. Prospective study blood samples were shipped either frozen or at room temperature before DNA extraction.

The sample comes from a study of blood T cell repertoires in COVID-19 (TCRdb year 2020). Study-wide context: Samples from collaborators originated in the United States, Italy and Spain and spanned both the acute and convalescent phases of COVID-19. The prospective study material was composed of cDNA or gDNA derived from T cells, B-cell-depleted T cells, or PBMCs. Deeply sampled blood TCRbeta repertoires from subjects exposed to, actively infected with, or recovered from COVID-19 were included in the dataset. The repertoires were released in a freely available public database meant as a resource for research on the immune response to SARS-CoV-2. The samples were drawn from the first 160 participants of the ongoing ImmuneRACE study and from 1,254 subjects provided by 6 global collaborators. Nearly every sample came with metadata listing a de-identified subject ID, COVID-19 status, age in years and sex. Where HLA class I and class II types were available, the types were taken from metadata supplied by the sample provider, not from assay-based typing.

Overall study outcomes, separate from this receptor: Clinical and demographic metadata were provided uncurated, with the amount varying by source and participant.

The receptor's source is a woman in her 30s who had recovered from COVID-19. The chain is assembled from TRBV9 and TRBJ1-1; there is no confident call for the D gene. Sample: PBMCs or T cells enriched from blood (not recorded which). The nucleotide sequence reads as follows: TGTGCCAGCAGCGTAGCGGTAGACACTGAAGCTTTCTTT. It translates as CASSVAVDTEAFF.